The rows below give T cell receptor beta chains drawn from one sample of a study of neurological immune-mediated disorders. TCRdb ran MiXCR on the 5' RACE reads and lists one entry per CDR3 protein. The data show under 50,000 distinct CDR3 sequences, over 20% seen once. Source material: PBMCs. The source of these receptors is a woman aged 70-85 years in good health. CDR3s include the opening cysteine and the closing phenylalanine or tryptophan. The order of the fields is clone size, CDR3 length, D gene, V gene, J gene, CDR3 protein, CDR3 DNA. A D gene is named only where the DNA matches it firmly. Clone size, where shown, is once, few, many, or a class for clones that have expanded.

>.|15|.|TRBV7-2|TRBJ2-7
CASSLGMTDAYEQYF
TGTGCCAGCAGCTTAGGTATGACTGACGCCTACGAGCAGTACTTC
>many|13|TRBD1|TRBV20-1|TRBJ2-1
CSARAGGYNEQFF
TGCAGTGCTAGGGCAGGGGGTTACAATGAGCAGTTCTTC
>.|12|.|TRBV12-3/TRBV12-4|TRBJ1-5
CASSFWNQPQHF
TGTGCCAGCAGTTTTTGGAATCAGCCCCAGCATTTT
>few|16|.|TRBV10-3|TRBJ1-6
CAISESIGFHNSPLHF
TGTGCCATCAGTGAGTCGATAGGGTTCCATAATTCACCCCTCCACTTT
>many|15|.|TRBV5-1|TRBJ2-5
CASSLASQSSETQYF
TGCGCCAGCAGCTTGGCGAGCCAGAGTTCGGAGACCCAGTACTTC
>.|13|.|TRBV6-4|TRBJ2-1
CASSVSQNNEQFF
TGTGCCAGCAGTGTTTCACAGAACAATGAGCAGTTCTTC
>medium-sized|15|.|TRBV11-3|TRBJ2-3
CASSSQSSTTDTQYF
TGTGCCAGCAGTTCCCAATCCTCCACGACAGATACGCAGTATTTT
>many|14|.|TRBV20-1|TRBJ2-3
CSARSGASTDTQYF
TGCAGTGCTAGATCGGGAGCTAGCACAGATACGCAGTATTTT
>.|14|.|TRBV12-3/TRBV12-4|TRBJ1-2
CASSLLHGTYGYTF
TGTGCCAGCAGTTTACTTCACGGGACTTATGGCTACACCTTC
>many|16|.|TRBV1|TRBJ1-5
CTSSPAGVSLNQPQHF
TGCACCAGCAGCCCCGCCGGGGTTAGCCTTAATCAGCCCCAGCATTTT
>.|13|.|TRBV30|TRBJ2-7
CAWSVYPNDEQYF
TGTGCCTGGAGTGTATACCCTAATGACGAGCAGTACTTC
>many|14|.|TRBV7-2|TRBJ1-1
CASSLYQGNTEAFF
TGTGCCAGCAGCTTATACCAGGGGAACACTGAAGCTTTCTTT
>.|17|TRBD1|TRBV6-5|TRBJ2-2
CASSYPTGARGTGELFF
TGTGCCAGCAGTTACCCTACAGGGGCGCGTGGCACCGGGGAGCTGTTTTTT
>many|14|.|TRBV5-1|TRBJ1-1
CASSFSGVNTEAFF
TGCGCCAGCAGCTTCTCTGGGGTGAACACTGAAGCTTTCTTT
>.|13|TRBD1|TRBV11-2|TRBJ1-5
CASSVPGGGPQHF
TGTGCCAGCAGCGTACCAGGGGGGGGGCCCCAGCATTTT
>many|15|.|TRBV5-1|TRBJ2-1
CASSLGVYSHNEQFF
TGCGCCAGCAGCTTGGGGGTCTACTCCCACAATGAGCAGTTCTTC
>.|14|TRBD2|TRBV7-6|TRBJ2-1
CASSVAGGHNEQFF
TGTGCCAGCAGTGTAGCGGGGGGGCATAATGAGCAGTTCTTC
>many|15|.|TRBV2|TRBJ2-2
CASSFGLGAAGELFF
TGTGCCAGCAGCTTCGGGCTTGGCGCGGCCGGGGAGCTGTTTTTT
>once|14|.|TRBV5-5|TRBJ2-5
CASSLGDAVETQYF
TGTGCCAGCAGCCTGGGCGACGCTGTCGAGACCCAGTACTTC
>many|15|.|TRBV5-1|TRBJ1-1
CASSLMRNMNTEAFF
TGCGCCAGCAGCTTGATGCGGAACATGAACACTGAAGCTTTCTTT
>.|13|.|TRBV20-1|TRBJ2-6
CSALNRGANVLTF
TGCAGTGCTCTAAACAGAGGGGCCAACGTCCTGACTTTC
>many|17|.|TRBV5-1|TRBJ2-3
CASSLAGVSISTDTQYF
TGCGCCAGCAGCTTGGCGGGGGTTTCGATTAGCACAGATACGCAGTATTTT
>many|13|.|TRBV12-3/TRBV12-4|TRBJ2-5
CASSLSGSETQYF
TGTGCCAGCAGTTTAAGCGGGTCCGAGACCCAGTACTTC
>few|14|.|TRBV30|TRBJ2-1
CAWSAHRDYNEQFF
TGTGCCTGGAGTGCCCACAGGGATTACAATGAGCAGTTCTTC
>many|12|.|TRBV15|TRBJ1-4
CATSRSPGRLFF
TGTGCCACCAGCAGATCGCCGGGTAGACTGTTTTTT
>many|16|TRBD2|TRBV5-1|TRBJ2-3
CASSLELAGDTDTQYF
TGCGCCAGCAGCTTGGAACTAGCGGGGGACACAGATACGCAGTATTTT
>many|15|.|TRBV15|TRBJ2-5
CATSRAVRGQETQYF
TGTGCCACCAGCAGAGCAGTTCGGGGGCAAGAGACCCAGTACTTC
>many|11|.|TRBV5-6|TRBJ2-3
CASSSGSGQYF
TGTGCCAGCAGCTCGGGTTCTGGACAGTATTTT
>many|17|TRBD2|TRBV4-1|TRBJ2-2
CASSHATSGRTTGELFF
TGCGCCAGCAGCCACGCCACTAGCGGGAGGACAACCGGGGAGCTGTTTTTT
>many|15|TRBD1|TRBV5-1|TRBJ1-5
CASSLAPGGGQPQHF
TGCGCCAGCAGCTTGGCCCCAGGGGGCGGTCAGCCCCAGCATTTT
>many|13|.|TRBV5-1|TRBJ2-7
CASSLGGAPEQYF
TGCGCCAGCAGCTTGGGAGGGGCGCCCGAGCAGTACTTC
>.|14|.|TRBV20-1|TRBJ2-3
CSARVVRDADTQYF
TGCAGTGCTAGAGTGGTCAGGGATGCAGATACGCAGTATTTT
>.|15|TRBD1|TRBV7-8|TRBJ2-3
CASSSFSGTGGGQYF
TGTGCCAGCAGCTCCTTCTCCGGGACAGGGGGCGGGCAGTATTTT
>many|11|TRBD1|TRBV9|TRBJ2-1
CASSTGGEQFF
TGTGCCAGCAGCACAGGGGGTGAGCAGTTCTTC
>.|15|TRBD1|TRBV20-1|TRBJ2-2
CSARGDRDWTGELFF
TGCAGTGCTAGAGGGGACAGGGATTGGACCGGGGAGCTGTTTTTT
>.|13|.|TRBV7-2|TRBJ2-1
CASSPGTSNDQFF
TGTGCCAGCAGCCCCGGGACTTCGAATGACCAGTTCTTC
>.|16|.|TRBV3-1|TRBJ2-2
CASSQEVTTDTGELFF
TGTGCCAGCAGCCAAGAGGTCACGACGGACACCGGGGAGCTGTTTTTT
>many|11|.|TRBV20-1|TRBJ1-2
CSARDQYGYTF
TGCAGTGCTAGGGACCAGTATGGCTACACCTTC
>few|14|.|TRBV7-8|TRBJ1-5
CASSLGRDNQPQHF
TGTGCCAGCAGCTTAGGCAGGGACAATCAGCCCCAGCATTTT
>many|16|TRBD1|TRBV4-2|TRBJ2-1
CASSQGRDRDPNEQFF
TGTGCCAGCAGCCAAGGTCGGGACAGGGACCCCAATGAGCAGTTCTTC
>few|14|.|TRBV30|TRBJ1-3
CAWSEGSVRNTIYF
TGTGCCTGGAGTGAGGGGTCAGTTCGAAACACCATATATTTT
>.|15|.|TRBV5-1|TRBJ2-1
CASSTDSRTYNEQFF
TGCGCCAGCAGCACGGACTCCCGAACCTACAATGAGCAGTTCTTC
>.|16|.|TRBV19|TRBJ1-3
CASHIWRWGYENTIYF
TGTGCCAGCCACATTTGGCGTTGGGGCTACGAAAACACCATATATTTT
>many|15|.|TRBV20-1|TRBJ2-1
CSAPRGGQGDNEQFF
TGCAGTGCTCCCCGCGGGGGGCAGGGGGACAATGAGCAGTTCTTC